This T cell receptor beta chain was retrieved from a study of Ad26.COV2.S vaccination and SARS-CoV-2 variants. Whole-study context: Donor was assigned to the Ad26.COV2.S arm of trial COV1001. Regarding the study as a whole: Total responses of T cells may have been underestimated by the analyses of TCR breadth and depth. Recipients given vaccine exceeded placebo recipients in spike-specific TCR breadth.

The treatment: around 19 received Ad26.COV2.S at low or high dose, single or two shots; 5 received placebo; per-sample allocation not given. Samples analyzed were those drawn on day 63 after the first vaccine or placebo injection. Within Boston, the person who donated was an adult of 18-55 years. V was pared by 6 bases and J by 2 bases, with 11 bases between. CDR1 is SNHLY and CDR2 is FYNNEI in the germline V gene. This CDR3 is 13 amino acids long. Comment on this clone: Its antigen is as yet unknown.

Method: immunoSEQ multiplex PCR; TCRdb's copy keeps in-frame clones and lacks some. There are roughly 400,000 clones in the sample; over 80% occur only once, and 1.5% to 2% lies in the top ten. The sequenced sample was peripheral blood, obtained in a trial of Ad26.COV2.S vaccine versus placebo. The receptor was isolated from a person between 18 and 60 years old who received the Ad26.COV2.S COVID-19 vaccine or a placebo. The rearrangement uses TRBV2 and TRBJ2-7; possible D gene TRBD2, 6 bases. CDR3 region: CASRGLATYEQYF. The CDR3, as DNA: TGTGCCAGCAGGGGACTGGCGACCTACGAGCAGTACTTC.